This T cell receptor (beta chain) was retrieved from a study of monozygotic twins with inflammatory bowel disease. Isolation of total RNA was performed on whole blood, with no prior T cell sorting. The length of the CDR3 is 13 residues. CDR1 and CDR2 from the germline V gene are SGHRS and YFSETQ. TCRdb reprocessed the 5' RACE reads; each CDR3 protein has one entry and no DNA is given. The sample includes fewer than 550,000 distinct CDR3 sequences. Notes on the study in general: Fewer clonotypes were shared with others by IBD patients than by healthy twins, especially with disease activity. The co-twins with IBD showed lower TCRbeta diversity (inverse Simpson) than their healthy siblings. In the analysis, different T cell subtypes could not be told apart.

Comment on this clonotype: Antigen: not known.

The J gene is TRBJ2-5, the V gene TRBV5-1; absent DNA, TCRdb's TRBD1 call cannot be checked. Sequenced: blood. This sequence originates from a human donor with ulcerative colitis or Crohn's disease, or a healthy co-twin of an affected twin (not recorded which). The CDR3 protein is CASSRKGQETQYF.